The 17 T cell receptor beta chains below were found in one sample sequenced in a study of identical twins. Each CDR3 protein gets one entry after TCRdb re-called the 5' RACE reads with MiXCR. The sample lists some 500,000 distinct CDR3 sequences, approximately 15% seen once, with about 1% in the top ten. The same sample was also studied in work on yellow fever vaccine responses in identical twins.

Sequenced material: CD4+ T cells sorted from blood. These receptor sequences come from a woman aged 18-29 years in good health.

This clonotype was seen only a few times. The chain couples TRBV5-1 to TRBJ2-2, with 7 bases fitting TRBD1. Germline V gives CDR1 SGHRS, CDR2 YFSETQ. This CDR3 is 15 amino acids long. The trim removed 5 bases at V and 7 bases at J, leaving 11 bases unmatched. Here the CDR3 reads CASRPLDRQGGELFF. The CDR3 DNA is TGCGCCAGCAGGCCATTGGACAGGCAGGGCGGGGAGCTGTTTTTT.

The gene calls are TRBV20-1 and TRBJ2-2; D call uncertain. The V gene lost 0 bases and the J gene lost 1 base, with 9 bases spanning the gap. CDR1 is DFQATT and CDR2 is SNEGSKA in the germline V gene (reference sequence). The CDR3 spans 15 residues. As DNA, the CDR3 is TGCAGTGCTAGAGATCTCCTACGGAACACCGGGGAGCTGTTTTTT. Translation gives CSARDLLRNTGELFF.

This clonotype came up many times. One junction end does not reproduce the germline sequence, and a read error may be involved. The chain couples TRBV3-1 to TRBJ2-7; D remains unclear. The germline V gene encodes CDR1 LGHDT and CDR2 YNNKEL (reference sequence). The CDR3 length is 12 residues. CDR3 in DNA: TGCGCCAGCAGCCAAACTTCCCACGAGCAGTACTTC. It codes for CASSQTSHEQYF.

This chain connects TRBV29-1 to TRBJ2-7, with D perhaps TRBD2 (6 bases). Germline-derived CDR1 and CDR2 are SQVTM and ANQGSEA. This CDR3 comprises 13 residues. V gave up 1 base and J gave up 6 bases, with 13 bases separating them. The CDR3 loop is CSVEGEVRGEQYF. DNA of the CDR3: TGCAGCGTTGAAGGGGAGGTAAGGGGCGAGCAGTACTTC.

This clonotype was found a few times. The V and J genes are TRBV29-1 and TRBJ2-7; D call uncertain. The CDR3 runs 12 residues. Germline V gene sequence: CDR1 SQVTM, CDR2 ANQGSEA. Trimming cost V 4 bases and J 4 bases, with 11 bases left between them. The CDR3 region has the DNA TGCAGCGTTGCAGTCCCGCCGTACGAGCAGTACTTC. Its protein product is CSVAVPPYEQYF.

This chain joins TRBV2 and TRBJ1-5, with D perhaps TRBD1 (6 bases). The V end lost 5 bases, the J end lost 8 bases, and 10 bases lay between the germline ends. The germline V gene encodes CDR1 SNHLY and CDR2 FYNNEI. The CDR3 has 12 amino acids. CDR3 nucleotides: TGTGCCAGCAGTCAGGGGTTGGAGCCCCAGCATTTT. Translating it yields CASSQGLEPQHF.

The chain couples TRBV10-3 to TRBJ2-7; D possibly corresponds to TRBD1 (6 bases). Germline V gene lookup returns CDR1 ENHRY and CDR2 SYGVKD. Deletions cut 2 bases from V and 2 bases from J, with 7 bases between. The CDR3 length is 13 residues. The CDR3 DNA reads as TGTGCCATCAGTGAGGGGGGCCCCTACGAGCAGTACTTC. Its translation is CAISEGGPYEQYF.

V usage is TRBV19 and J usage is TRBJ2-2; 7 bases map to TRBD2. Germline-derived CDR1 and CDR2 are LNHDA and SQIVND (reference sequence). The CDR3 sequence is 14 residues long. J gave up 7 bases and V 5 bases, and 7 bases lay outside the gene matches. The CDR3: CASSHAGEVGELFF. The CDR3 DNA is TGTGCCAGTAGTCACGCGGGAGAGGTCGGGGAGCTGTTTTTT.

This clonotype has just a few counts. The chain uses TRBV5-1 and TRBJ2-1, with D uncertain. CDR1 is SGHRS, CDR2 YFSETQ, per germline. V was shortened by 2 bases and J by 2 bases, with 8 bases between the two germline ends. This CDR3 has 14 amino acids. The CDR3 DNA follows: TGCGCCAGCAGCTTATCGACGGCCTACAATGAGCAGTTCTTC. Its protein product is CASSLSTAYNEQFF.

In its sample, this clonotype was seen a few times. This chain links TRBV5-6 with TRBJ1-4, with TRBD1 as a possible D gene (6 bases). Germline-derived CDR1 and CDR2 are SGHDT and YYEEEE. The CDR3 covers 15 residues. Trimming cost V 0 bases and J 8 bases, with 14 bases left between them. The CDR3 sequence: CASSLVGAEEEKLFF. The CDR3 region has the DNA TGTGCCAGCAGCTTGGTGGGGGCGGAGGAAGAAAAACTGTTTTTT.

There are many counts of this clonotype. The chain links TRBV15 to TRBJ1-3; D is possibly TRBD1 (5 bases). This CDR3 is built from 15 residues. CDR1 and CDR2 (germline): LNHNV, YYDKDF (reference sequence). The V gene lost 0 bases and the J gene lost 2 bases, with 8 bases spanning the gap. The CDR3 is CATSRDRGAGNTIYF. The CDR3 DNA reads TGTGCCACCAGCAGAGATCGAGGGGCTGGAAACACCATATATTTT.

The sample holds a few counts of this clonotype. This sequence joins TRBV5-1 and TRBJ1-6, with unresolved D. This CDR3 region has 14 residues. CDR1 SGHRS and CDR2 YFSETQ come from the germline V gene. The V end was cut by 0 bases, the J end by 8 bases, with 9 bases between. Here the CDR3 reads CASSLDLGDSPLHF. The CDR3 DNA is TGCGCCAGCAGCTTGGATCTCGGGGATTCACCCCTCCACTTT.

This clonotype appeared a few times. The rearrangement uses TRBV5-1 and TRBJ2-2; TRBD1 matches at 10 bases. J gave up 7 bases and V 3 bases, and 9 bases lay outside the gene matches. The CDR3 has 16 amino acids. Germline V gene data show CDR1 as SGHRS and CDR2 as YFSETQ. The CDR3 region has the DNA TGCGCCAGCAGCTCTGAGACAGGGGGCTTCGGCGGGGAGCTGTTTTTT. This encodes CASSSETGGFGGELFF.

This clonotype was observed a few times. This rearrangement joins TRBV4-2 to TRBJ1-1; D is possibly TRBD1 (6 bases). CDR3 length equals 16 residues. CDR1 LGHNA and CDR2 YNFKEQ come from the germline V gene. V was shortened by 0 bases and J by 6 bases, with 17 bases between the two germline ends. CDR3 sequence: CASSQEHTATGAEAFF. CDR3 sequence (DNA): TGTGCCAGCAGCCAAGAGCACACCGCGACAGGTGCTGAAGCTTTCTTT.

This clonotype was detected only a few times. V and J are TRBV3-1 and TRBJ2-1, with a possible D match to TRBD2 (5 bases). V lost 5 bases to trimming and J lost 5 bases, with 7 bases between them. The CDR3 extends over 12 amino acids. Germline V gene lookup returns CDR1 LGHDT and CDR2 YNNKEL (reference sequence). The CDR3 spells CASSYGDNEQFF. DNA of the CDR3: TGTGCCAGCAGCTACGGGGACAATGAGCAGTTCTTC.

Many counts were recorded for this clonotype. The rearrangement uses TRBV5-1 and TRBJ2-5; weak D call: TRBD2 (5 bases). V was cut by 1 base and J by 2 bases, with 9 bases left in between. This CDR3 contains 14 residues. Germline V gene sequence: CDR1 SGHRS, CDR2 YFSETQ. CDR3 residues: CASSLTGNQETQYF. In nucleotides, the CDR3 is TGCGCCAGCAGCTTGACCGGGAATCAAGAGACCCAGTACTTC.

A few counts support this clonotype. This chain uses TRBV3-1 with TRBJ2-7; D gene ambiguous. Germline V lookup: CDR1 LGHDT, CDR2 YNNKEL (reference sequence). The CDR3 covers 11 residues. V was clipped by 6 bases and J by 5 bases, with 8 bases between them. CDR3 sequence: CASSRSDEQYF. Here the CDR3 DNA reads TGTGCCAGCAGTCGGAGCGACGAGCAGTACTTC.